The rows below give T cell receptor beta chains drawn from one sample of a study of T-cell reconstitution after alpha-beta-depleted transplantation in children. One entry per CDR3 protein results from TCRdb running MiXCR on the PCR reads. The sample lists about 300,000 distinct CDR3 sequences; 7.5% to 9% were seen once. Source: peripheral blood, taken 360 days after TCRalphabeta/CD19-depleted stem cell transplant. These TCRs come from a female patient under 10 years old who had a stem cell transplant for Fanconi anemia, so the T cells may come from the graft donor. Each CDR3 is given with its conserved first and last residue. The D gene is left open where the match is weak. Rows may omit the clone size; those that give it use once, few, many or a size class.

D: TRBD1; size: NA; J: TRBJ1-2; V: TRBV11-1; DNA: TGTGCCAGCACCTTAACCGCCCAGATAACAGGGGGCGACTATGGCTACACCTTC; CDR3: CASTLTAQITGGDYGYTF
D: NA; size: many; J: TRBJ2-5; V: TRBV28; DNA: TGTGCCAGCAGCCGGGGGGCAGAAGAGACCCAGTACTTC; CDR3: CASSRGAEETQYF
D: TRBD2; size: many; J: TRBJ2-1; V: TRBV7-9; DNA: TGTGCCAGCAGCTCGACGTCCCTGGGACTAGCGGGAGAACGGCAGTTCTTC; CDR3: CASSSTSLGLAGERQFF
D: TRBD2; size: NA; J: TRBJ2-7; V: TRBV18; DNA: TGTGCCAGCTCACCGGGACTAGCGGGAGGCGAGCAGTACTTC; CDR3: CASSPGLAGGEQYF
D: NA; size: NA; J: TRBJ2-5; V: TRBV14; DNA: TGTGCCAGCAGCCTCGCAGGGGAAGGTGAGACCCAGTACTTC; CDR3: CASSLAGEGETQYF
D: TRBD2; size: many; J: TRBJ2-1; V: TRBV5-1; DNA: TGCGCCAGCAGCTTGAGAGAACTAGCGGGGTTCAATGAGCAGTTCTTC; CDR3: CASSLRELAGFNEQFF
D: NA; size: many; J: TRBJ1-4; V: TRBV7-8; DNA: TGTGCCAGCAGCTCATCCACCCTGGTCCGTGAAAAACTGTTTTTT; CDR3: CASSSSTLVREKLFF
D: NA; size: NA; J: TRBJ1-2; V: TRBV7-3; DNA: TGTGCCAGCAGCTTAAGGGCAGGGGAGGACTATGGCTACACCTTC; CDR3: CASSLRAGEDYGYTF
D: TRBD1; size: NA; J: TRBJ2-2; V: TRBV24-1; DNA: TGTGCCACCAGTGGTCTGGACAGGGGAACCGGGGAGCTGTTTTTT; CDR3: CATSGLDRGTGELFF
D: NA; size: many; J: TRBJ2-3; V: TRBV18; DNA: TGTGCCAGCTCAAATCAACAGGGCCGTAGCACAGATACGCAGTATTTT; CDR3: CASSNQQGRSTDTQYF
D: NA; size: many; J: TRBJ2-2; V: TRBV29-1; DNA: TGCAGCGTTCTACCGGCCAGCGGGGAGCTGTTTTTT; CDR3: CSVLPASGELFF
D: NA; size: many; J: TRBJ2-7; V: TRBV29-1; DNA: TGCAGCGTTGTGAAGGCGGAGTCAGCCTCCTACGAGCAGTACTTC; CDR3: CSVVKAESASYEQYF
D: NA; size: many; J: TRBJ1-4; V: TRBV20-1; DNA: TGCAGTGCCGAGGGTGTGACTAATGAAAAACTGTTTTTT; CDR3: CSAEGVTNEKLFF
D: NA; size: many; J: TRBJ1-5; V: TRBV20-1; DNA: TGCAGTGCAAGGGAACCAGGGCGAAATCAGCCCCAGCATTTT; CDR3: CSAREPGRNQPQHF
D: TRBD2; size: few; J: TRBJ2-1; V: TRBV7-2; DNA: TGTGCCAGCAGCGCATTAGCGGGGGGACTCTACAATGAGCAGTTCTTC; CDR3: CASSALAGGLYNEQFF
D: NA; size: many; J: TRBJ2-3; V: TRBV20-1; DNA: TGCAGTGCTAGAGCTCGGAGTAGCAGCAGTACGCAGTATTTT; CDR3: CSARARSSSSTQYF
D: TRBD1; size: many; J: TRBJ2-3; V: TRBV7-9; DNA: TGTGCCAGCAGCCTTAGGACAGGGTCAGATACGCAGTATTTT; CDR3: CASSLRTGSDTQYF
D: NA; size: NA; J: TRBJ1-2; V: TRBV30; DNA: TGTGCCTGGATGTACAGTGGATTATCCTATGGCTACACCTTC; CDR3: CAWMYSGLSYGYTF
D: NA; size: many; J: TRBJ1-1; V: TRBV7-9; DNA: TGTGCCAGCAGCTTAGAGGGACAAAAGAACACTGAAGCTTTCTTT; CDR3: CASSLEGQKNTEAFF
D: NA; size: many; J: TRBJ2-2; V: TRBV7-2; DNA: TGTGCCAGCAGCTTAGCGTTAGGGGGAACGAACACCGGGGAGCTGTTTTTT; CDR3: CASSLALGGTNTGELFF
D: NA; size: many; J: TRBJ2-5; V: TRBV29-1; DNA: TGCAGCGTTGTTGGGGACACAAAAAAGGATTCGTACCAAGAGACCCAGTACTTC; CDR3: CSVVGDTKKDSYQETQYF
D: TRBD1; size: many; J: TRBJ2-7; V: TRBV20-1; DNA: TGCAGTGCTAGCGATCGACAGGGGAGCACCTACGAGCAGTACTTC; CDR3: CSASDRQGSTYEQYF
D: TRBD2; size: many; J: TRBJ2-2; V: TRBV5-1; DNA: TGCGCCAGCAGCCCCATCCCCACTAGCGGGGGGGCGAACACCGGGGAGCTGTTTTTT; CDR3: CASSPIPTSGGANTGELFF
D: TRBD1; size: many; J: TRBJ1-6; V: TRBV10-3; DNA: TGTGCCATCGGAGTCGCCGGGACAGCTAATTCACCCCTCCACTTT; CDR3: CAIGVAGTANSPLHF
D: TRBD1; size: many; J: TRBJ1-2; V: TRBV12-3/TRBV12-4; DNA: TGTGCCAGCAGTTTAAAACAGGGGTCTGGCTACACCTTC; CDR3: CASSLKQGSGYTF
D: TRBD1; size: few; J: TRBJ2-7; V: TRBV5-1; DNA: TGCGCCAGCAGTGGACAGGGTCACTACGAGCAGTACTTC; CDR3: CASSGQGHYEQYF
D: NA; size: many; J: TRBJ2-7; V: TRBV4-3; DNA: TGCGCCAGCAGCCAAGATACAGGGAAAGCAAGCTACGAGCAGTACTTC; CDR3: CASSQDTGKASYEQYF
D: NA; size: many; J: TRBJ1-2; V: TRBV5-1; DNA: TGCGCCAGCAGCTTCCGGCCCGAGAAGGGGCATGGCTACACCTTC; CDR3: CASSFRPEKGHGYTF
D: NA; size: many; J: TRBJ2-2; V: TRBV27; DNA: TGTGCCAGCAGTTTATCGGTGACTAGGGGGAACACCGGGGAGCTGTTTTTT; CDR3: CASSLSVTRGNTGELFF
D: NA; size: few; J: TRBJ2-4; V: TRBV7-8; DNA: TGTGCCAGCAGCTTAGGTTCAGCCAAAAACATTCAGTACTTC; CDR3: CASSLGSAKNIQYF
D: NA; size: many; J: TRBJ2-1; V: TRBV20-1; DNA: TGCAGTGCTAGGGAACTAGCAGGCTACAATGAGCAGTTCTTC; CDR3: CSARELAGYNEQFF
D: TRBD2; size: NA; J: TRBJ2-7; V: TRBV15; DNA: TGTGCCACCAGCATGGGGGAGGGCTTGGGAAACGAGCAGTACTTC; CDR3: CATSMGEGLGNEQYF